This T cell receptor beta chain originates from a study of monozygotic twins with inflammatory bowel disease. CDR3 size: 16 residues. Per germline, CDR1 SGHKS and CDR2 YYEKEE (reference sequence). TCRdb re-analyzed the 5' RACE reads; it lists each CDR3 protein once, without DNA. The ten top clones account for roughly 2.6%, within a sample of about 380,000 distinct CDR3 sequences. J is TRBJ2-1 and V is TRBV5-5; TCRdb's D call, TRBD1, is unchecked because there is no DNA. The TCR was taken from a human donor with ulcerative colitis or Crohn's disease, or a healthy co-twin of an affected twin (not recorded which). The sequencing sample was made of blood. CDR3 residues: CATSRGGGESYNEQFF. Full variable domain (outside the CDR3, taken from reference TRBV5-5 and TRBJ2-1): DAGVTQSPTHLIKTRGQQVTLRCSPISGHKSVSWYQQVLGQGPQFIFQYYEKEERGRGNFPDRFSARQFPNYSSELNVNALLLGDSALYLCATSRGGGESYNEQFFGPGTRLTVL.